This passage covers 9 T cell receptor beta chains from one sample sequenced in a study of T cell clonality in common variable immunodeficiency. TCRdb's table, derived via immunoSEQ multiplex PCR, lists solely in-frame clones and lacks some. This repertoire holds 50,000 or so clones, and none appear only once. The sample taken for sequencing was peripheral blood mononuclear cells. The receptors here all came from a person between 18 and 69 years old in good health.

As to this clone: The read stops 3 residues short of the end of the CDR3; the missing end is completed from the germline J gene. The chain is built from TRBV13 and TRBJ2-6; D gene ambiguous. CDR1 PRHDT and CDR2 FYEKMQ come from the germline V gene (reference sequence). V was shortened by 0 bases and J by 0 bases, with 9 bases between the two germline ends. The CDR3 loop spans 17 amino acids. The CDR3 is CASSLGSSISGANVLTF. The sequenced CDR3 bases are TGTGCCAGCAGCTTAGGCTCCAGTATCTCTGGGGCCAACGTC.

This clone was detected ten times or more. The read ends 3 residues before the CDR3 terminus; that terminus is restored from the germline J gene. This chain connects TRBV29-1 to TRBJ1-1; the match to TRBD1 covers 7 bases. The CDR3 is made up of 14 amino acids. Germline CDR1 reads SQVTM; CDR2 reads ANQGSEA. Losses at the gene ends were 4 bases for V and 0 bases for J; bases not matched to a gene: 5. CDR3 sequence: CSVVGDSMNTEAFF. The CDR3 DNA, read in part, is TGCAGCGTTGTTGGGGACAGCATGAACACTGAA. The whole variable domain, filled in from reference TRBV29-1 and TRBJ1-1, reads SAVISQKPSRDICQRGTSLTIQCQVDSQVTMMFWYRQQPGQSLTLIATANQGSEATYESGFVIDKFPISRPNLTFSTLTVSNMSPEDSSIYLCSVVGDSMNTEAFFGQGTRLTVV.

In its sample, this clone was seen many times. The read terminates 3 residues before the CDR3 end, so the remaining end is supplied by the germline J gene. J is TRBJ1-2 and V is TRBV5-4; weak D call: TRBD1 (6 bases). This CDR3 has 11 residues. Germline CDR1 SGHNT, CDR2 YYREEE (reference sequence). The sequenced CDR3 bases are TGTGCCAGCAGCTTACAGGGTCTG. It specifies CASSLQGL. The whole CDR3 protein is CASSLQGLYTF. Complete variable domain (other parts from reference TRBV5-4 and TRBJ1-2): ETGVTQSPTHLIKTRGQQVTLRCSSQSGHNTVSWYQQALGQGPQFIFQYYREEENGRGNFPPRFSGLQFPNYSSELNVNALELDDSALYLCASSLQGLYTFGSGTRLTVV.

This clone was observed many times. The CDR3 end falls 3 residues outside the read, so it is completed with the germline J gene. This sequence joins TRBV6-2 or TRBV6-3 and TRBJ1-2; TRBD1 might be the D (6 bases). CDR1 and CDR2 from the germline V gene are MNHEY and SVGEGT. V shed 6 bases and J shed 6 bases, with 14 bases lying between them. This CDR3 comprises 13 residues. The sequenced CDR3 bases are TGTGCCAGCAGCCAACAGGGTGGAAATGGC. It is translated as CASSQQGGNG. The entire CDR3 is CASSQQGGNGYTF.

This clone was seen a few times. The sequenced CDR3 bases are TGTGCCAGCAGCTTAGCGCCGACAGGGGGCTCCCACGAC. Translating gives CASSLAPTGGSHD. The full CDR3 protein reads CASSLAPTGGSHDYTF. This sequence joins TRBV7-2 and TRBJ1-2, with 10 bases lining up with TRBD1. The DNA ends 3 residues before the CDR3 does, and the rest of the CDR3 is filled in from the germline J gene. The CDR3 contains 16 residues. The germline V gene encodes CDR1 SGHTA and CDR2 FQGNSA.

This clone was detected ten times or more. The read ends 3 residues early relative to the CDR3; the germline J gene fills the gap. The chain couples TRBV18 to TRBJ2-2; the match to TRBD1 covers 7 bases. The junction had 12 bases not matched to a gene; V was cut back by 4 bases and J by 1 base. Germline CDR1 is KGHSH and CDR2 is LQKENI. This CDR3 region has 18 residues. The sequenced CDR3 bases are TGTGCCAGCTCACTTGACGTTTTAACAGGGGAGAACACCGGGGAG. Amino acid sequence: CASSLDVLTGENTGE. The CDR3 in full is CASSLDVLTGENTGELFF.

This clone was recorded a few times. The CDR3 end falls 3 residues outside the read, so it is completed with the germline J gene. The V call is TRBV2, the J call TRBJ2-2; perhaps TRBD2 as D (6 bases). CDR1 SNHLY and CDR2 FYNNEI come from the germline V gene. The CDR3 is 13 residues long. Trimming pared 9 bases from V and 6 bases from J, leaving 14 bases between. The CDR3 loop reads CARSLGGAGELFF. The CDR3 DNA, read in part, is TGTGCCAGATCGCTAGGAGGGGCCGGGGAG.

This clone was found many times. At one boundary the junction diverges from the germline segment, which might be a read error. The read comes to an end 3 residues before the CDR3 does, leaving the germline J gene to fill in the end. The rearrangement joins TRBV7-2 to TRBJ2-1, with 7 positions matching TRBD2. Germline V gives CDR1 SGHTA, CDR2 FQGNSA. The CDR3 runs 13 residues. The CDR3 bases that were read are TGTGCCAGCAGCTCCCGGGACTACACTGAG. This sequence encodes CASSSRDYTE. In full, the CDR3 is CASSSRDYTEQFF.

This clone was found many times. The DNA read from the CDR3 is TGTGCCAGCAGCCAAACGCCCCGCCCAGGCAGCAATCAGCCC. Its translation: CASSQTPRPGSNQP. The entire CDR3 sequence reads CASSQTPRPGSNQPQHF. This sequence joins TRBV3-1 (or the pseudogene TRBV3-2) and TRBJ1-5; no clear D. The read comes to an end 3 residues before the CDR3 does, leaving the germline J gene to fill in the end. Germline V CDR1 and CDR2: LGHDT, YNNKEL (reference sequence). Trimming removed 2 bases from V and 1 base from J, with 15 bases in between. The CDR3 runs 17 residues.